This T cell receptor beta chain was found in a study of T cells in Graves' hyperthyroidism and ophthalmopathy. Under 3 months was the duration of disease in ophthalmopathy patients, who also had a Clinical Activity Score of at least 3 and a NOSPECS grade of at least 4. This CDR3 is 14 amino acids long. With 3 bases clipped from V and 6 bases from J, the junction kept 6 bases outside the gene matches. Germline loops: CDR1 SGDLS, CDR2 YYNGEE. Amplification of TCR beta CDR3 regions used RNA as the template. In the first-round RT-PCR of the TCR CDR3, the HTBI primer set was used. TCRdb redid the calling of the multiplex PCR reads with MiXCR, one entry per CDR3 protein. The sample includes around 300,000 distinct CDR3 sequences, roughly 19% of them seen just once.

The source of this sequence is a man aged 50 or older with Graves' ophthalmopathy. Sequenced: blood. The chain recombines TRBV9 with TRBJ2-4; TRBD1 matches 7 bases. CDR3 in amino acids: CASSAGTVLNIQYF. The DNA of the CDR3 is TGTGCCAGCAGCGCAGGGACAGTTTTAAACATTCAGTACTTC.